The 12 T cell receptor beta chains given below trace back to one sample, sequenced in a study of graft-versus-host responses after intestinal transplantation (dated by TCRdb to the early 2020s). Reading the label with the study, this specimen's time point is: cells obtained before transplantation from donor or recipient. Which antigens these TCRs recognize remains unknown. The library relied on the immunoSEQ multiplex PCR assay. TCRdb retrieved this table from immuneACCESS and kept in-frame rearrangements only. Not all clones are present; in checked studies, unresolved V genes account for under half, and no reason is known for the remainder. This sample holds under 45,000 clones; 94% were observed only once. Of the sample, 0.2% to 0.25% is held by the ten largest clones. Sequences were derived from unstimulated CD4+ T cells sorted from spleen or lymph node cells, sampled before transplant. The source of these receptors is a human donor who was the organ donor for an intestinal transplant.

The chain employs TRBV2 and TRBJ1-5; D is ambiguous. Trimming stripped 6 bases from V and 4 bases from J, with 13 bases between. This CDR3 is built from 14 residues. CDR1 SNHLY and CDR2 FYNNEI come from the germline V gene. The chain's CDR3 is CASSGPGRNQPQHF. CDR3 in DNA: TGTGCCAGCAGCGGACCGGGCAGAAATCAGCCCCAGCATTTT.

This chain uses TRBV6-1 with TRBJ1-5, with 8 bases matching TRBD1. The V gene's germline CDR1 is MNHNS and CDR2 SASEGT. Trimming cost V 6 bases and J 6 bases; bases outside gene matches: 10. The CDR3 loop spans 15 amino acids. CDR3 bases: TGTGCCAGCAGCCGGACGACAGGGGAGGGTCAGCCCCAGCATTTT. Its translation: CASSRTTGEGQPQHF.

This clone has only one observation. This sequence joins TRBV7-2 and TRBJ2-1; maybe TRBD2 (6 bases). This CDR3 region has 13 residues. The V and J ends lost 2 bases and 8 bases respectively, with 10 bases between them. Germline V gives CDR1 SGHTA, CDR2 FQGNSA. The CDR3 DNA sequence: TGTGCCAGCAGCTTAACTTGGGGGGATGAGCAGTTCTTC. It is translated as CASSLTWGDEQFF.

The rearrangement uses TRBV11-3 and TRBJ2-1; unclear D gene. Trimming left V 0 bases short and J 12 bases short, with 9 bases between. CDR3 length: 12 amino acids. The germline V gene has CDR1 SGHNT and CDR2 YENEEA. CDR3 region: CASSLDRNTQFF. CDR3 coding DNA: TGTGCCAGCAGCTTAGACCGGAACACGCAGTTCTTC. Full variable domain (rest looked up from reference TRBV11-3 and TRBJ2-1): EAGVVQSPRYKIIEKKQPVAFWCNPISGHNTLYWYLQNLGQGPELLIRYENEEAVDDSQLPKDRFSAERLKGVDSTLKIQPAELGDSAVYLCASSLDRNTQFFGPGTRLTVL.

The chain links TRBV6-1 to TRBJ2-7; D not resolved. CDR3 length: 11 amino acids. V shed 4 bases and J shed 3 bases, with 4 bases lying between them. CDR1 MNHNS and CDR2 SASEGT come from the germline V gene. DNA of the CDR3: TGTGCCAGCAGTGGCGGCTACGAGCAGTACTTC. The encoded protein is CASSGGYEQYF.

This clone was found once. The CDR3 nucleotides read TGTGCCAGCAGCTCCCTCCCCGAGCCAGGACAGGGGGGTTCACCCCTCCACTTT. Translated: CASSSLPEPGQGGSPLHF. V and J are TRBV9 and TRBJ1-6; 10 bases are a match to TRBD1. V shed 4 bases and J 9 bases; nucleotides not matched to a gene: 16. The CDR3 is 18 amino acids. Germline loops: CDR1 SGDLS, CDR2 YYNGEE.

V and J are TRBV7-9 and TRBJ2-5; D is unclear. CDR3 length: 13 amino acids. V shed 5 bases and J shed 3 bases, with 10 bases lying between them. CDR1 SEHNR and CDR2 FQNEAQ come from the germline V gene (reference sequence). CDR3 sequence (DNA): TGTGCCAGCAGCGGAGCAGCGAAAGAGACCCAGTACTTC. It specifies CASSGAAKETQYF.

The chain has TRBV7-3 and TRBJ2-5; D is unresolved. The CDR3 is 20 amino acids. Germline CDR1 SGHTA, CDR2 FQGTGA. V was pared by 5 bases and J by 6 bases, with 34 bases between. In DNA form, the CDR3 reads TGTGCCAGCAGCCCTTACCCCCGGGCCCTCAAAGAGGACCCAAGGAAGACCCAGTACTTC. The encoded protein is CASSPYPRALKEDPRKTQYF.

V gene TRBV10-1 combines with J gene TRBJ2-7; 10 nucleotides agree with TRBD2. After removal of 6 bases from V and 0 bases from J, the junction contained 8 bases not matched to a gene. The CDR3 length is 16 residues. Germline assignment: CDR1 WNHNN and CDR2 SYGVQD (reference sequence). The CDR3 sequence: CASRAISGGISYEQYF. In nucleotides, the CDR3 is TGCGCCAGCAGGGCGATTAGCGGGGGGATCTCCTACGAGCAGTACTTC.

The rearrangement uses TRBV10-3 and TRBJ2-2; maybe TRBD1 (6 bases). The V gene lost 11 bases and the J gene lost 6 bases, with 25 bases spanning the gap. The CDR3 consists of 16 residues. Germline loops: CDR1 ENHRY, CDR2 SYGVKD. The CDR3 spells CALRPDQQGISGELFF. The CDR3 DNA reads TGTGCCCTCCGTCCAGATCAACAGGGTATATCCGGGGAGCTGTTTTTT.

This rearrangement joins TRBV4-2 to TRBJ2-7; the match to TRBD2 covers 7 bases. The CDR3 is made up of 14 amino acids. Germline V lookup: CDR1 LGHNA, CDR2 YNFKEQ. J gave up 4 bases and V 3 bases, and 6 bases lay outside the gene matches. CDR3 protein: CASSQRLAAYEQYF. The CDR3 bases are TGTGCCAGCAGCCAGCGTCTAGCGGCTTACGAGCAGTACTTC.

The chain combines TRBV5-5 with TRBJ2-7; no clear D. Germline CDR1 reads SGHKS; CDR2 reads YYEKEE (reference sequence). V lost 4 bases and J 3 bases, leaving 5 bases between the germline ends. CDR3 length: 11 amino acids. CDR3 protein: CASSNIYEQYF. The CDR3 coding sequence is TGTGCCAGCAGCAATATCTACGAGCAGTACTTC.